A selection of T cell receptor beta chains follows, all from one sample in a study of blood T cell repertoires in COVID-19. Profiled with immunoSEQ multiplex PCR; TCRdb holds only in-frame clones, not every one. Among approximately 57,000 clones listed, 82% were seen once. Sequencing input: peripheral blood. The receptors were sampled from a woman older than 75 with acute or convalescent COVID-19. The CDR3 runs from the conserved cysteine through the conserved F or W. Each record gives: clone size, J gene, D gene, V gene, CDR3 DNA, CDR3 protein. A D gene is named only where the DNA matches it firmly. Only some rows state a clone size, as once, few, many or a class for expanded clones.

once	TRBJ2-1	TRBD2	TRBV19	TGTGCCAGTAGTCCCAGCGGACTAGCGGGAGGGTGGCCCAATGAGCAGTTCTTC	CASSPSGLAGGWPNEQFF
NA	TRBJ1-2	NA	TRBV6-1	TGTGCCAGCAGTGATTTGCAGGTTGGCAGGCCCAACTATGGCTACACCTTC	CASSDLQVGRPNYGYTF
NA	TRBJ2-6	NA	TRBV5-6	TGTGCCAGCAGCACTTACAGGGTCACTGGGGCCAACGTCCTGACTTTC	CASSTYRVTGANVLTF
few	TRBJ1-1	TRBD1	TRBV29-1	TGCAGCGCCGGACAGGCCTACACTGAAGCTTTCTTT	CSAGQAYTEAFF
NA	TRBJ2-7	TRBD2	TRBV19	TGTGCCAGTAGTATCGTTCCCCTAGCGGGGGGCCGGGACGAGCAGTACTTC	CASSIVPLAGGRDEQYF
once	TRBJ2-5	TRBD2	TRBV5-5	TGTGCCAGCAGCTTGGGTCTAGCGGGAGAAGAGACCCAGTACTTC	CASSLGLAGEETQYF
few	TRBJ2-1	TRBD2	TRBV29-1	TGCAGCGTGAGGGGGACTAGCGGGAGCTCCTACAATGAGCAGTTCTTC	CSVRGTSGSSYNEQFF
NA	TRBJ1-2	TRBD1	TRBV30	TGTGCCTGGAGTGACAGAACAGGGGGATACCAACCTGCCCGCTATGGCTACACCTTC	CAWSDRTGGYQPARYGYTF
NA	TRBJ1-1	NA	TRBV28	TGTGCCAGCAGTCCGTACGGGACTACGGAGGCCACTGAAGCTTTCTTT	CASSPYGTTEATEAFF
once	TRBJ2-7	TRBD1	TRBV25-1	TGTGCCAGCAGTGAATACGGGACAGGTCCTTACGAGCAGTACTTC	CASSEYGTGPYEQYF
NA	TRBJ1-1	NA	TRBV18	TGTGCCAGCTCAGGCGGGGGGCTCCAGATGGCTTTCTTT	CASSGGGLQMAFF
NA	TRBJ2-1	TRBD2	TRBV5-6	TGTGCCAGCAGCTTGGGACTAGCGGGAACTACTGAGCAGTTCTTC	CASSLGLAGTTEQFF
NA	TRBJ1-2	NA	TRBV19	TGTGCCAGTAGTATAGATCCCTCGCAGGGCTACACCTTC	CASSIDPSQGYTF
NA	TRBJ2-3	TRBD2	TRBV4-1	TGCGCCAGCAGCCTTAGCGGGGGTTTAGATACGCAGTATTTT	CASSLSGGLDTQYF
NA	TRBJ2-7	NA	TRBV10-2	TGCGCCAGCACTGGGAGCTACGAGCAGTACTTC	CASTGSYEQYF
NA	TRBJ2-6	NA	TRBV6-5	TGTGCCAGCCTTCTACAGGGCTCTGGGGCCAACGTCCTGACTTTC	CASLLQGSGANVLTF
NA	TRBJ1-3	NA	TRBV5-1	TGCGCCAGCAGCTTGGCCGCGGCTGCTGGGAACACCATATATTTT	CASSLAAAAGNTIYF
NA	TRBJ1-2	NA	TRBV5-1	TGCGCCAGCAGCCCTCCAGGGAAGGGCTATGGCTACACCTTC	CASSPPGKGYGYTF
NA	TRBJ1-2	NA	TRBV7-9	TGTGCCAGCAGTCATCGACAGACTAACTATGGCTACACCTTC	CASSHRQTNYGYTF
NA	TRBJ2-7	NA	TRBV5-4	TGTGCCAGCAGCCTGAGGAACTACGAGCAGTACTTC	CASSLRNYEQYF
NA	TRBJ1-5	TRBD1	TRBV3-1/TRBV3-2	TGTGCCAGCAGCCAGGACCCTGGGACAGGTCAGCCCCAGCATTTT	CASSQDPGTGQPQHF
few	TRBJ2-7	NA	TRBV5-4	TGTGCCAGCAGCACCAACAACTACGAGCAGTACTTC	CASSTNNYEQYF
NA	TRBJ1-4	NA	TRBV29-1	TGCAGCGCCAGGAATGAAAAACTGTTTTTT	CSARNEKLFF
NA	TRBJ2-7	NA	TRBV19	TGTGCCAGTAGTGATCCTCCGAGCAGCGGGCACGCCTACGAGCAGTACTTC	CASSDPPSSGHAYEQYF
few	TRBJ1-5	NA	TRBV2	TGTGCCAGCAGTGAACCGAGCGGGGGGTATAGCAATCAGCCCCAGCATTTT	CASSEPSGGYSNQPQHF
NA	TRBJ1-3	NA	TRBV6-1	TGTGCCAGCAGTGAAGCCGGGGGGGCGTCAGGAAACACCATATATTTT	CASSEAGGASGNTIYF
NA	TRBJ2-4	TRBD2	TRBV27	TGTGCCAGCAGTAGCGGGGGGACAGCCAAAAACATTCAGTACTTC	CASSSGGTAKNIQYF
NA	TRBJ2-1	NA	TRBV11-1	TGTGCCAGCAGCCCTCGGAAAGGGACACCCAACAATGAGCAGTTCTTC	CASSPRKGTPNNEQFF
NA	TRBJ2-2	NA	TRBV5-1	TGCGCCAGCAGCATCCGGGAGTTCAGCGGGGAGCTGTTTTTT	CASSIREFSGELFF
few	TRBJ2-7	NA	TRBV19	TGTGCCAGTAGTATCCGGGCAGGGGCGGTCTCCTACGAGCAGTACTTC	CASSIRAGAVSYEQYF
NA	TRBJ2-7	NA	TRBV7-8	TGTGCCAGCAGCTTAGGGAGGACAGAGAACTACGAGCAGTACTTC	CASSLGRTENYEQYF
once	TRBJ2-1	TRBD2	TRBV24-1	TGTGCCACCCAAAACTTGCGACTAGCGATGAGCTCCTACAATGAGCAGTTCTTC	CATQNLRLAMSSYNEQFF
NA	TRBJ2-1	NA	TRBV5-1	TGCGCCAGCAGCTCTGTCAGGGTCAATGAGCAGTTCTTC	CASSSVRVNEQFF
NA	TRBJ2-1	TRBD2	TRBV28	TGTGCCAGCAGCCCCAAGGGACTAGGGATGAATGAGCAGTTCTTC	CASSPKGLGMNEQFF
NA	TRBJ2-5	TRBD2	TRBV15	TGTGCCACCAGCAGAGGACTAGCGGGGGGTAGGGAGACCCAGTACTTC	CATSRGLAGGRETQYF
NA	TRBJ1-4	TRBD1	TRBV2	TGTGCCAGCAGTGGACAGGGAGTTGGTGAAAAACTGTTTTTT	CASSGQGVGEKLFF
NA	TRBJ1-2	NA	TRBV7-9	TGTGCCAGCAGGGATGACGAATTGAACAGGGAGGGGTATGGCTACACCTTC	CASRDDELNREGYGYTF
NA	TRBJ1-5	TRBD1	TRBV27	TGTGCCAGCAGCCCCTTTACGGGACAGGGGGGCAATCAGCCCCAGCATTTT	CASSPFTGQGGNQPQHF
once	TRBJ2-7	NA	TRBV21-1	TGTGCCAGCAGTCCTACAGGGGGCATTTCCAGATACGAGCAGTACTTC	CASSPTGGISRYEQYF
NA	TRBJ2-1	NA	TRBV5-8	TGTGCCAGCAGCTGGGGAGGTCCCTACAATGAGCAGTTCTTC	CASSWGGPYNEQFF
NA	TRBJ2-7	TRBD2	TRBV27	TGTGCCAGCAGTGGGACTAGGCGGGGCGAGCAGTACTTC	CASSGTRRGEQYF
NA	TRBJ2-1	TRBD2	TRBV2	TGTGCCAGCAGTACGACTAGCGGGAACTACAATGAGCAGTTCTTC	CASSTTSGNYNEQFF
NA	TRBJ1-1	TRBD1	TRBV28	TGTGCCAGCACCTCTCCGGGACAGATGAACACTGAAGCTTTCTTT	CASTSPGQMNTEAFF
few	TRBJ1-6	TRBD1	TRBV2	TGTGCCAGCCTCGGAGTAGGGACAGGGAATTCACCCCTCCACTTT	CASLGVGTGNSPLHF
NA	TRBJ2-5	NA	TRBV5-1	TGCGCCAGCAGCTTGGCCGACAGACAAGAGACCCAGTACTTC	CASSLADRQETQYF
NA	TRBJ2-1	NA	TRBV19	TGTGCCAGTAGTCCTCCGTACAGGTTGAATGAGCAGTTCTTC	CASSPPYRLNEQFF
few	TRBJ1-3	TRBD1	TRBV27	TGTGCCAGCAGTTCGGAGGGGGCGTTTGGAAACACCATATATTTT	CASSSEGAFGNTIYF
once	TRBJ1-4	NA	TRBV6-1	TGTGCCAGCAGTGAAGATAGGGGAGCGGGAAAACTGTTTTTT	CASSEDRGAGKLFF
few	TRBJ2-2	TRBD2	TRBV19	TGTGCCAGTAGTCCGATAAGGACTAGCGGGACCTTAATCGGAGGGGAGCTGTTTTTT	CASSPIRTSGTLIGGELFF